A single sample gave rise to the 25 T cell receptor beta chains below, sequenced in a study of blood T cell repertoires in COVID-19. Data came from immunoSEQ multiplex PCR; TCRdb stores just in-frame clones and leaves some out. Among tens of thousands of clones listed, more than 80% were seen once. The sequenced sample consisted of peripheral blood. The receptor source for this set is a woman in her seventies with COVID-19, enrolled during active disease.

V is TRBV5-4 and J is TRBJ2-7; possible D gene TRBD1, 6 bases. This CDR3 is 15 amino acids long. The V and J ends lost 0 bases and 1 base respectively, with 11 bases between them. CDR1 and CDR2 from the germline V gene are SGHNT and YYREEE (reference sequence). CDR3 bases: TGTGCCAGCAGCTTGGAATTCCAGGGGTCCTACGAGCAGTACTTC. This encodes CASSLEFQGSYEQYF. Looking up the rest from reference TRBV5-4 and TRBJ2-7 gives the full variable domain: ETGVTQSPTHLIKTRGQQVTLRCSSQSGHNTVSWYQQALGQGPQFIFQYYREEENGRGNFPPRFSGLQFPNYSSELNVNALELDDSALYLCASSLEFQGSYEQYFGPGTRLTVT.

This clone was seen a single time. The genes are TRBV6-1 and TRBJ1-1; D perhaps matches TRBD1 (5 bases). V lost 2 bases and J lost 5, with 9 bases in between. The germline CDR1 and CDR2 sequences are MNHNS and SASEGT. The length of the CDR3 is 13 residues. CDR3 residues: CASSEQGSTEAFF. As DNA, the CDR3 is TGTGCCAGCAGTGAACAGGGTAGTACTGAAGCTTTCTTT.

This clone was observed once. The V call is TRBV10-2, the J call TRBJ2-5; TRBD1 might be the D (7 bases). Germline CDR1 WSHSY, CDR2 SAAADI. The CDR3 is 14 residues long. Trimming cost V 6 bases and J 5 bases, with 16 bases left between them. CDR3 region: CASRQGGPEETQYF. The DNA of the CDR3 is TGCGCCAGCAGGCAGGGGGGTCCAGAGGAGACCCAGTACTTC.

The V and J genes are TRBV7-2 and TRBJ1-2, with 7 bases matching TRBD1. V trimming: 5 bases; J trimming: 4 bases; junction bases outside the gene matches: 13. Germline V gene lookup returns CDR1 SGHTA and CDR2 FQGNSA. The CDR3 covers 16 residues. CDR3 loop: CASSGSGQARIYGYTF. The DNA for the CDR3 is TGTGCCAGCAGCGGATCCGGACAGGCGAGGATCTATGGCTACACCTTC.

The gene calls are TRBV27 and TRBJ1-2, with TRBD1 matching 8 bases. V shed 3 bases, J shed 2 bases, and the junction held 2 bases outside the gene matches. Germline V gene sequence: CDR1 MNHEY, CDR2 SMNVEV (reference sequence). This CDR3 has 14 amino acids. Here the CDR3 reads CASSLTGANYGYTF. For the CDR3, the DNA is TGTGCCAGCAGTTTGACAGGGGCAAACTATGGCTACACCTTC.

The chain recombines TRBV7-6 with TRBJ2-3; D remains unclear. With 5 bases removed from V and 2 bases from J, the gap between germline ends came to 11 bases. CDR1 SGHVS and CDR2 FNYEAQ come from the germline V gene. This CDR3 spans 14 amino acids. CDR3 DNA: TGTGCCAGCAGCCCACGAGAGCTCACAGATACGCAGTATTTT. Amino acid sequence: CASSPRELTDTQYF.

The V call is TRBV6-5, the J call TRBJ1-1; 8 nucleotides line up with TRBD1. V was clipped by 5 bases and J by 3 bases; unmatched bases: 8. The CDR3 runs to 15 residues. CDR1 MNHEY and CDR2 SVGAGI come from the germline V gene. CDR3 DNA sequence: TGTGCCAGCAGTCCACCTGGGACAGGACACACTGAAGCTTTCTTT. Translating gives CASSPPGTGHTEAFF.

V gene TRBV6-5 combines with J gene TRBJ2-7; TRBD1 is a possible D gene (6 bases). The CDR3 spans 14 residues. Germline-derived CDR1 and CDR2 are MNHEY and SVGAGI. V was shortened by 9 bases and J by 4 bases, with 19 bases between the two germline ends. CDR3 nucleotide sequence: TGTGCCAGTCTGAAGACAGGAGGAGTTTACGAGCAGTACTTC. Translated, it gives CASLKTGGVYEQYF.

The V gene is TRBV9, the J gene TRBJ2-1, with TRBD2 matching over 8 bases. Germline loops: CDR1 SGDLS, CDR2 YYNGEE. The CDR3 runs to 15 residues. Unmatched junction bases numbered 5, after V lost 4 bases and J lost 2 bases. The CDR3 bases are TGTGCCAGCAGCCCACTAGCGGACCCCTACAATGAGCAGTTCTTC. This gives the protein CASSPLADPYNEQFF.

V gene TRBV5-6 combines with J gene TRBJ2-5; TRBD2 aligns across 11 bases. The CDR3 has 15 amino acids. V trimming: 4 bases; J trimming: 3 bases; junction bases outside the gene matches: 5. Germline-derived CDR1 and CDR2 are SGHDT and YYEEEE. CDR3 sequence (DNA): TGTGCCAGCAGCGTATCACTAGCGGGGGAAGAGACCCAGTACTTC. It encodes CASSVSLAGEETQYF.

This sequence joins TRBV6-5 and TRBJ1-1; the D is unclear. The CDR3 is 14 amino acids. V lost 2 bases, J lost 1 base, and 8 bases lay in between. Germline V gene data show CDR1 as MNHEY and CDR2 as SVGAGI. This CDR3 is CASSYARRNTEAFF. For the CDR3, the DNA is TGTGCCAGCAGTTACGCTCGCAGGAACACTGAAGCTTTCTTT.

The rearrangement uses TRBV6-6 and TRBJ1-1; 9 nucleotides align to TRBD1. This CDR3 is built from 14 residues. The germline gives CDR1 MNHNY, CDR2 SVGAGI (reference sequence). The junction had 7 bases not matched to a gene; V was cut back by 6 bases and J by 5 bases. CDR3 sequence reads: CASRVGQGGTEAFF. The CDR3 nucleotides are TGTGCCAGCAGAGTGGGACAGGGTGGTACTGAAGCTTTCTTT.

This clone was observed a few times. The V gene is TRBV5-1, the J gene TRBJ1-2, with TRBD1 matching 9 bases. The CDR3 totals 17 residues. V dropped 2 bases and J dropped 8; count of bases not matched to a gene: 16. CDR1 SGHRS and CDR2 YFSETQ come from the germline V gene. CDR3 coding DNA: TGCGCCAGCAGCTTCGTGCCTGGGGACAGGGATGTCGGGGGCTACACCTTC. Residues: CASSFVPGDRDVGGYTF.

The genes are TRBV7-3 and TRBJ2-1, with TRBD1 matching 8 bases. Germline CDR1 reads SGHTA; CDR2 reads FQGTGA. The CDR3 totals 15 residues. Trimming removed 2 bases from V and 6 bases from J; junction bases left unmatched: 6. The DNA for the CDR3 is TGTGCCAGCAGCTTAGGGGCAGGGGGCCGCAATGAGCAGTTCTTC. Protein product: CASSLGAGGRNEQFF.

On this clone: The sample has other DNA sequences that encode this CDR3 too. The V and J genes are TRBV6-6 and TRBJ1-3; 7 bases fit TRBD1. Germline assignment: CDR1 MNHNY and CDR2 SVGAGI (reference sequence). The CDR3 is 15 residues long. Trimming removed 5 bases from V and 0 bases from J; junction bases left unmatched: 4. The CDR3 protein is CASSPGGNSGNTIYF. The CDR3 DNA sequence: TGTGCCAGCAGTCCAGGGGGGAACTCTGGAAACACCATATATTTT.

The V call is TRBV11-3, the J call TRBJ2-1, with 7 bases lining up with TRBD2. V trimming: 5 bases; J trimming: 3 bases; junction bases outside the gene matches: 10. Germline assignment: CDR1 SGHNT and CDR2 YENEEA. The CDR3 contains 16 residues. In DNA, the CDR3 is TGTGCCAGCAGCATCCCCAGGGAGGGCTACTACAATGAGCAGTTCTTC. This codes for CASSIPREGYYNEQFF.

This chain links TRBV27 with TRBJ2-1; D unclear. The germline V and J ends were trimmed by 8 bases and 0 bases, with 8 bases remaining between them. This CDR3 region has 13 residues. The germline gives CDR1 MNHEY, CDR2 SMNVEV (reference sequence). The chain's CDR3 is CASGKSSYNEQFF. DNA of the CDR3: TGTGCCAGCGGCAAAAGCTCCTACAATGAGCAGTTCTTC.

V usage is TRBV10-1 and J usage is TRBJ2-7; 9 bases map to TRBD1. The germline CDR1 and CDR2 sequences are WNHNN and SYGVQD (reference sequence). The V segment lost 4 bases and the J segment 2 bases; nucleotides outside the gene matches: 3. CDR3 length equals 14 residues. The CDR3: CASSGGTGPYEQYF. In DNA, the CDR3 is TGCGCCAGCAGTGGGGGGACAGGGCCCTACGAGCAGTACTTC.

Only a few counts were recorded for this clone. This chain joins TRBV19 and TRBJ1-1, with D possibly matching TRBD1 (5 bases). Germline-derived CDR1 and CDR2 are LNHDA and SQIVND (reference sequence). V lost 5 bases, J lost 0 bases, and 13 bases lay in between. There are 15 residues in the CDR3. CDR3 region: CASSPGGLMNTEAFF. The CDR3 coding sequence is TGTGCCAGTAGTCCGGGGGGACTCATGAACACTGAAGCTTTCTTT.

The V call is TRBV10-3, the J call TRBJ2-7, with a tentative D call TRBD1 (6 bases). The ends were cut back, 4 bases at V and 4 bases at J, with 8 bases in the middle. Germline CDR1 ENHRY, CDR2 SYGVKD. The CDR3 is 12 residues long. The CDR3 reads CAISVQGYEQYV. The CDR3 coding sequence is TGTGCCATCAGTGTACAGGGTTACGAGCAGTACGTC.

This clone has only a few counts. The V call is TRBV18, the J call TRBJ2-1; possible D gene TRBD1, 5 bases. V lost 3 bases and J 6 bases, leaving 18 bases between the germline ends. The CDR3 is 16 residues long. The germline gives CDR1 KGHSH, CDR2 LQKENI. CDR3 sequence reads: CASSPLAGSYSNEQFF. CDR3 coding DNA: TGTGCCAGCTCACCGTTAGCAGGGTCCTATAGCAATGAGCAGTTCTTC.

The chain has TRBV7-2 and TRBJ1-5; D is uncertain. This CDR3 has 14 residues. The germline V gene encodes CDR1 SGHTA and CDR2 FQGNSA. V was shortened by 1 base and J by 3 bases, with 7 bases between the two germline ends. This CDR3 is CASSLDGSNQPQHF. DNA of the CDR3: TGTGCCAGCAGCTTAGACGGGTCCAATCAGCCCCAGCATTTT.

The J gene is TRBJ2-1, the V gene TRBV7-3; 8 bases align to TRBD1. This CDR3 has 15 residues. Trimming cost V 1 base and J 11 bases; bases outside gene matches: 10. The germline gives CDR1 SGHTA, CDR2 FQGTGA. The DNA of the CDR3 is TGTGCCAGCAGCTTAAGGGGGACAGGCATAATGAAGCAGTTCTTC. The encoded protein is CASSLRGTGIMKQFF.

The V gene is TRBV4-1, the J gene TRBJ1-5, with D perhaps TRBD1 (6 bases). The V end lost 1 base, the J end lost 3 bases, and 13 bases lay between the germline ends. The CDR3 is made up of 16 amino acids. Germline-derived CDR1 and CDR2 are MGHRA and YSYEKL. The CDR3 loop reads CASSQGGTLSNQPQHF. The CDR3 DNA is TGCGCCAGCAGCCAAGGAGGGACATTATCCAATCAGCCCCAGCATTTT.

This clone was observed a few times. This chain links TRBV7-2 with TRBJ1-2; D perhaps matches TRBD1 (5 bases). Germline V gives CDR1 SGHTA, CDR2 FQGNSA. The CDR3 has 13 amino acids. Trimming took off 3 bases at V and 4 bases at J, with 9 bases between the two ends. In DNA form, the CDR3 reads TGTGCCAGCAGCTTCGACAGAATCTATGGCTACACCTTC. Amino acids: CASSFDRIYGYTF.